The 5 T cell receptor beta chains below were found in one sample sequenced in a study of cytomegalovirus exposure and HLA in healthy donors. The PCR ran on 60 Vbeta and 13 Jbeta primers. TCRdb's table, derived via immunoSEQ multiplex PCR, lists solely in-frame clones and lacks some. The sample lists roughly 100,000 clones; approximately 80% were seen once. Sequencing was done on a sample of PBMCs. The receptors here all came from a man aged 45-60 years in good health and CMV-seronegative.

J is TRBJ2-7 and V is TRBV7-2; 8 bases are shared with TRBD1. Trimming cost V 1 base and J 6 bases; bases outside gene matches: 11. The germline CDR1 and CDR2 sequences are SGHTA and FQGNSA. This CDR3 spans 16 amino acids. The CDR3 loop reads CASSLVSRDRIGEQYF. DNA for the CDR3: TGTGCCAGCAGCTTAGTTAGCAGGGACAGGATTGGCGAGCAGTACTTC.

This chain uses TRBV9 with TRBJ1-4, with TRBD1 matching 7 bases. V shed 4 bases, J shed 7 bases, and the junction held 10 bases outside the gene matches. The CDR3 has 15 amino acids. CDR1 and CDR2 from the germline V gene are SGDLS and YYNGEE. The CDR3: CASSPTGAGGEKLFF. DNA of the CDR3: TGTGCCAGCAGCCCAACAGGGGCGGGAGGTGAAAAACTGTTTTTT.

This chain uses TRBV18 with TRBJ1-2, with TRBD1 matching 10 bases. Germline V gene lookup returns CDR1 KGHSH and CDR2 LQKENI. CDR3 length equals 17 residues. The J segment lost 2 bases and the V segment lost 0 bases, leaving 6 bases of the junction unmatched. CDR3 residues: CASSPPTGTGVNYGYTF. As DNA, the CDR3 is TGTGCCAGCTCACCACCGACCGGGACAGGGGTAAACTATGGCTACACCTTC.

A word on this clone: A read error may account for a junction end that differs from germline. The V and J genes are TRBV28 and TRBJ2-3; D may be TRBD1 (7 bases). Germline assignment: CDR1 MDHEN and CDR2 SYDVKM. This CDR3 comprises 14 residues. The CDR3 loop reads CASRTGTSIDTQYF. In DNA form, the CDR3 reads TGTGCCAGCCGGACAGGTACTAGCATAGATACGCAGTATTTT. The entire variable domain, with the rest obtained from reference TRBV28 and TRBJ2-3, is as follows: DVKVTQSSRYLVKRTGEKVFLECVQDMDHENMFWYRQDPGLGLRLIYFSYDVKMKEKGDIPEGYSVSREKKERFSLILESASTNQTSMYLCASRTGTSIDTQYFGPGTRLTVL.

The chain uses TRBV9 and TRBJ2-7; 7 bases agree with TRBD1. Germline V gene lookup returns CDR1 SGDLS and CDR2 YYNGEE. V was pared by 7 bases and J by 2 bases, with 3 bases of the junction left unmatched. The CDR3 totals 12 residues. The chain's CDR3 is CASGTETYEQYF. As DNA, the CDR3 is TGTGCCAGCGGGACAGAGACCTACGAGCAGTACTTC.